The 29 T cell receptor beta chains presented below share a single source sample, sequenced in a study of T cells in Graves' hyperthyroidism and ophthalmopathy. Authors of the study amplified TCR beta CDR3 regions from RNA transcripts. During a first-round RT-PCR of the TCR CDR3, the HTBI primer set was used. TCRdb redid the calling of the multiplex PCR reads with MiXCR, one entry per CDR3 protein. This sample has roughly 400,000 distinct CDR3 sequences; roughly 13% occur once, and the top ten carry 25% to 30%. Sequences were obtained from blood. The receptors were sampled from a man aged 45 to 65 with Graves' ophthalmopathy.

The chain links TRBV28 to TRBJ2-1; 9 bases fit TRBD1. The V segment lost 6 bases and the J segment 3 bases; nucleotides outside the gene matches: 6. The CDR3 totals 15 residues. The germline V gene encodes CDR1 MDHEN and CDR2 SYDVKM. This CDR3 is CASSYRDRDYNEQFF. CDR3 DNA: TGTGCCAGCAGCTACCGGGACAGGGACTACAATGAGCAGTTCTTC.

The rearrangement links TRBV5-1 to TRBJ2-3, with D uncertain. This CDR3 contains 16 residues. V lost 0 bases and J 0 bases, leaving 11 bases between the germline ends. Germline V gene sequence: CDR1 SGHRS, CDR2 YFSETQ. CDR3 in amino acids: CASSLEQSSSTDTQYF. Written as DNA, the CDR3 is TGCGCCAGCAGCTTGGAACAGTCCTCCAGCACAGATACGCAGTATTTT.

At least ten counts were recorded for this clonotype. The rearrangement uses TRBV3-1 and TRBJ1-6, with D possibly TRBD1 on 5 matching bases. Germline V gene data show CDR1 as LGHDT and CDR2 as YNNKEL (reference sequence). Trimming left V 1 base short and J 9 bases short, with 10 bases between. There are 14 residues in the CDR3. CDR3 residues: CASSQGFRASPLHF. The CDR3 DNA follows: TGTGCCAGCAGCCAAGGCTTCAGGGCTTCACCCCTCCACTTT.

The chain employs TRBV20-1 and TRBJ2-5; 12 nucleotides match TRBD2. CDR1 DFQATT and CDR2 SNEGSKA come from the germline V gene (reference sequence). V trimming: 1 base; J trimming: 0 bases; junction bases outside the gene matches: 9. There are 18 residues in the CDR3. The CDR3 DNA follows: TGCAGTGCTAGAGCGGGGCTAGCGGGAGGGATATACCAAGAGACCCAGTACTTC. It yields the protein CSARAGLAGGIYQETQYF.

A few counts support this clonotype. This chain links TRBV7-7 with TRBJ2-5; possibly TRBD1 for D (5 bases). The CDR3 has 12 residues. Germline V gene data show CDR1 as SSHAT and CDR2 as FNYEAQ (reference sequence). In DNA form, the CDR3 reads TGTGCTAGCCTCAGGGTACAAGAGACCCAGTACTTC. This codes for CASLRVQETQYF.

This clonotype was counted at least ten times. The J gene is TRBJ2-2, the V gene TRBV2; 7 bases are a match to TRBD1. The V gene end was trimmed by 2 bases and the J gene end by 6 bases; junction bases not matched to a gene: 0. This CDR3 has 13 residues. CDR1 is SNHLY and CDR2 is FYNNEI in the germline V gene. CDR3 loop: CASSETGAGELFF. The CDR3 nucleotides are TGTGCCAGCAGTGAAACAGGGGCCGGGGAGCTGTTTTTT.

In this sample, this clonotype turned up many times. The V and J genes are TRBV20-1 and TRBJ2-3, with a weak D call TRBD1 (6 bases). The germline V gene has CDR1 DFQATT and CDR2 SNEGSKA (reference sequence). V shed 4 bases and J shed 0 bases, with 11 bases lying between them. CDR3 length: 14 amino acids. The CDR3 DNA reads TGCAGTGCTACGACAGGCACTAGCACAGATACGCAGTATTTT. This codes for CSATTGTSTDTQYF.

This clonotype was seen more than once but under ten times. The genes are TRBV19 and TRBJ2-3, with D unclear. CDR1 is LNHDA and CDR2 is SQIVND in the germline V gene (reference sequence). Trimming left V 4 bases short and J 2 bases short, with 10 bases between. The CDR3 extends over 14 amino acids. DNA for the CDR3: TGTGCCAGTAGTAGGGCTCGAAACACAGATACGCAGTATTTT. It codes for CASSRARNTDTQYF. Complete variable domain (other parts from reference TRBV19 and TRBJ2-3): DGGITQSPKYLFRKEGQNVTLSCEQNLNHDAMYWYRQDPGQGLRLIYYSQIVNDFQKGDIAEGYSVSREKKESFPLTVTSAQKNPTAFYLCASSRARNTDTQYFGPGTRLTVL.

This clonotype was counted ten times or more. The chain couples TRBV20-1 to TRBJ2-1, with 8 bases aligning to TRBD2. Unmatched junction bases numbered 10, after V lost 5 bases and J lost 7 bases. The germline gives CDR1 DFQATT, CDR2 SNEGSKA (reference sequence). There are 14 residues in the CDR3. The CDR3 region is CSAELAEMGNEQFF. The CDR3 nucleotides are TGCAGTGCTGAACTAGCGGAAATGGGGAATGAGCAGTTCTTC.

Many counts were recorded for this clonotype. The V call is TRBV5-6, the J call TRBJ1-1, with 9 positions matching TRBD1. This CDR3 region has 15 residues. V dropped 4 bases and J dropped 5; count of bases not matched to a gene: 9. Germline CDR1 reads SGHDT; CDR2 reads YYEEEE. The CDR3 sequence is CASSGNRGLFTEAFF. CDR3 nucleotide sequence: TGTGCCAGCAGCGGAAACAGGGGGCTCTTTACTGAAGCTTTCTTT.

This chain links TRBV20-1 with TRBJ2-1; perhaps TRBD2 as D (5 bases). The CDR3 loop spans 15 amino acids. CDR1 and CDR2 from the germline V gene are DFQATT and SNEGSKA (reference sequence). V was pared by 3 bases and J by 0 bases, with 12 bases between. The CDR3 nucleotides read TGCAGTGCTAGCAGACTACCCAGCTCCTACAATGAGCAGTTCTTC. It codes for CSASRLPSSYNEQFF.

This clonotype was detected a few times. V gene TRBV12-3 or TRBV12-4 combines with J gene TRBJ1-4, with TRBD1 matching over 9 bases. J lost 11 bases, V lost 6 bases, and 7 bases had no gene match. The CDR3 spans 13 residues. The CDR3 DNA follows: TGTGCCAGCAGCCCGGGACAGGGTTTTAAACTGTTTTTT. Its protein product is CASSPGQGFKLFF.

This clonotype was observed a handful of times. The genes are TRBV14 and TRBJ2-3; D unclear. The CDR3 runs to 15 residues. Germline CDR1 and CDR2: SGHDN and FVKESK. The ends were cut back, 3 bases at V and 1 base at J, with 11 bases in the middle. CDR3 in DNA: TGTGCCAGCAGCCAGTTGCTAGTCGGCACAGATACGCAGTATTTT. It is translated as CASSQLLVGTDTQYF.

V is TRBV19 and J is TRBJ2-5, with TRBD2 matching over 7 bases. The CDR3 is made up of 16 amino acids. The junction had 10 bases not matched to a gene; V was cut back by 5 bases and J by 1 base. Germline-derived CDR1 and CDR2 are LNHDA and SQIVND (reference sequence). Here the CDR3 DNA reads TGTGCCAGTAGTTCGCCTAGCGGCGGGGGCCAAGAGACCCAGTACTTC. Translation: CASSSPSGGGQETQYF.

This clonotype was picked up a small number of times. The rearrangement uses TRBV6-2 or TRBV6-3 and TRBJ2-5; D call uncertain. This CDR3 is built from 11 residues. In germline, CDR1 is MNHEY, CDR2 SVGEGT. V shed 8 bases and J shed 1 base, with 5 bases lying between them. CDR3 sequence: CASRLQETQYF. DNA of the CDR3: TGTGCCAGCCGGCTCCAAGAGACCCAGTACTTC.

This clonotype has a handful of counts. The chain uses TRBV9 and TRBJ2-4, with TRBD1 identical over 11 bases. The CDR3 has 18 amino acids. J gave up 0 bases and V 3 bases, and 8 bases lay outside the gene matches. CDR1 is SGDLS, CDR2 YYNGEE, per germline. CDR3 sequence (DNA): TGTGCCAGCAGCGACTCCGGGACAGGGGGACTAGCCAAAAACATTCAGTACTTC. Translating it yields CASSDSGTGGLAKNIQYF.

This clonotype was observed many times. This chain uses TRBV29-1 with TRBJ2-3; 11 nucleotides match TRBD2. The junction had 2 bases not matched to a gene; V was cut back by 2 bases and J by 1 base. Germline lookup yields CDR1 SQVTM and CDR2 ANQGSEA. The CDR3 runs to 15 residues. The CDR3 nucleotides read TGCAGCGTTGAACGACTAGCGGGGCGCACAGATACGCAGTATTTT. Its translation: CSVERLAGRTDTQYF.

The chain couples TRBV19 to TRBJ2-3; D gene unclear. The V gene's germline CDR1 is LNHDA and CDR2 SQIVND (reference sequence). With 4 bases removed from V and 6 bases from J, the gap between germline ends came to 17 bases. This CDR3 spans 15 amino acids. CDR3 DNA sequence: TGTGCCAGTAGTACGCCACATGGTGTGGGGGATACGCAGTATTTT. Protein sequence: CASSTPHGVGDTQYF.

The V gene is TRBV6-1, the J gene TRBJ1-1; D is uncertain. CDR3 length: 13 residues. Per the germline V gene, CDR1 is MNHNS and CDR2 is SASEGT. V gave up 8 bases and J gave up 1 base, with 11 bases separating them. Here the CDR3 DNA reads TGTGCCAGCCTTTTCGAGTGGAACACTGAAGCTTTCTTT. As protein: CASLFEWNTEAFF.

This clonotype was detected ten times or more. This CDR3 reads CASSLVLAGSEQYF. The CDR3 nucleotides are TGTGCCAGCAGTTTAGTTCTAGCGGGATCTGAGCAGTACTTC. This chain links TRBV28 with TRBJ2-7; 9 positions match TRBD2. With 2 bases clipped from V and 7 bases from J, the junction kept 6 bases outside the gene matches. The CDR3 length is 14 residues. Germline V CDR1 and CDR2: MDHEN, SYDVKM.

This rearrangement joins TRBV28 to TRBJ1-1; D remains unclear. The CDR3 has 14 residues. V lost 2 bases, J lost 0 bases, and 7 bases lay in between. The germline CDR1 and CDR2 sequences are MDHEN and SYDVKM. The CDR3 loop is CASSLANMNTEAFF. CDR3 coding DNA: TGTGCCAGCAGTTTAGCCAATATGAACACTGAAGCTTTCTTT.

This clonotype occurred a few times. The chain carries TRBV12-3 or TRBV12-4 and TRBJ2-3, with no clear D. Trimming pared 2 bases from V and 1 base from J, leaving 19 bases between. The CDR3 loop spans 18 amino acids. In DNA, the CDR3 is TGTGCCAGCAGTTTAACCCCCAGTCCCGTTTTCGGCACAGATACGCAGTATTTT. Translated, it gives CASSLTPSPVFGTDTQYF.

The V and J genes are TRBV7-9 and TRBJ2-6; possible D gene TRBD2, 7 bases. V dropped 5 bases and J dropped 4 bases, with 12 bases sitting between them. Germline V lookup: CDR1 SEHNR, CDR2 FQNEAQ (reference sequence). This CDR3 contains 15 residues. CDR3: CASSPRGTGANVLTF. The CDR3 coding sequence is TGTGCCAGCAGCCCGCGGGGGACAGGGGCCAACGTCCTGACTTTC.

This clonotype was seen many times. Written as DNA, the CDR3 is TGTGCCAGCAGCCAAGGATCGGTAACTGGGGCCAACGTCCTGACTTTC. Its translation is CASSQGSVTGANVLTF. This rearrangement joins TRBV3-1 to TRBJ2-6; no clear D gene. The germline V gene encodes CDR1 LGHDT and CDR2 YNNKEL (reference sequence). Trimming took off 1 base at V and 2 bases at J, with 9 bases between the two ends. The length of the CDR3 is 16 residues.

There are many counts of this clonotype. The chain couples TRBV3-1 to TRBJ1-2, with TRBD1 as a possible D gene (6 bases). The length of the CDR3 is 15 residues. The V end lost 1 base, the J end lost 4 bases, and 13 bases lay between the germline ends. CDR1 and CDR2 (germline): LGHDT, YNNKEL (reference sequence). This CDR3 reads CASSQGDTGAYGYTF. CDR3 DNA sequence: TGTGCCAGCAGCCAAGGGGACACAGGCGCCTATGGCTACACCTTC.

This clonotype was detected a few times. V gene TRBV5-1 combines with J gene TRBJ2-2; TRBD2 aligns across 10 bases. The CDR3 has 15 amino acids. Trimming removed 7 bases from V and 3 bases from J; junction bases left unmatched: 6. The germline V gene has CDR1 SGHRS and CDR2 YFSETQ. Here the CDR3 DNA reads TGCGCCAGCGTCGAGACTAGCGGGTACACCGGGGAGCTGTTTTTT. Its protein product is CASVETSGYTGELFF.

In DNA, the CDR3 is TGTGCCAGCAGCTGGAGGGGGGCTGGCAATGAGCAGTTCTTC. It yields the protein CASSWRGAGNEQFF. V and J are TRBV5-6 and TRBJ2-1; D possibly uses TRBD1 or TRBD2 (6 bases each). Germline assignment: CDR1 SGHDT and CDR2 YYEEEE. With 3 bases removed from V and 6 bases from J, the gap between germline ends came to 13 bases. This CDR3 comprises 14 residues.

This clonotype was seen a handful of times. The V gene is TRBV24-1, the J gene TRBJ1-5; D unresolved. This CDR3 region has 13 residues. V lost 6 bases and J 7 bases, leaving 12 bases between the germline ends. Germline V lookup: CDR1 KGHDR, CDR2 SFDVKD. The CDR3 loop is CATSMGFGQPQHF. The CDR3 region has the DNA TGTGCCACCAGTATGGGGTTTGGGCAGCCCCAGCATTTT.

This sequence joins TRBV6-1 and TRBJ2-3; D gene ambiguous. The ends were cut back, 6 bases at V and 4 bases at J, with 20 bases in the middle. Germline V gene sequence: CDR1 MNHNS, CDR2 SASEGT. The CDR3 loop spans 16 amino acids. CDR3 amino acids: CASRARGGVVADTQYF. CDR3 bases: TGTGCCAGCAGAGCGAGAGGCGGAGTTGTCGCAGATACGCAGTATTTT.